What follows is one TCR beta chain and its context. Its target is not known. The data derive from a study of T cells in localized non-small cell lung cancer. Study findings and constraints: Clonality of T cells reached its maximum in uninvolved adjacent lung, surpassing tumor. A median of around 58 clones ranked among the top 100 in tumor appeared in adjacent lung. Higher T cell density in the blood was associated with longer overall survival, whereas higher adjacent-lung clonality associated with shorter survival.

Profiling relied on immunoSEQ multiplex PCR, and the TCRdb table lists in-frame clones only, not all of them. In the table there are some 29,000 clones, about nine tenths of which are singletons. Germline values: CDR1 MDHEN, CDR2 SYDVKM. V lost 6 bases to trimming and J lost 5 bases, with 12 bases between them. The CDR3 loop spans 13 amino acids. The chain recombines TRBV28 with TRBJ2-3; tentatively, D is TRBD1 or TRBD2 (6 bases each). This TCR was recovered from a male donor at least 60 years old with stage I lung adenocarcinoma. This specimen was peripheral blood, taken before any cancer treatment. CDR3 nucleotide sequence: TGTGCCAGCAGAACGGGGGCAGAAGATACGCAGTATTTT. Amino acids: CASRTGAEDTQYF.